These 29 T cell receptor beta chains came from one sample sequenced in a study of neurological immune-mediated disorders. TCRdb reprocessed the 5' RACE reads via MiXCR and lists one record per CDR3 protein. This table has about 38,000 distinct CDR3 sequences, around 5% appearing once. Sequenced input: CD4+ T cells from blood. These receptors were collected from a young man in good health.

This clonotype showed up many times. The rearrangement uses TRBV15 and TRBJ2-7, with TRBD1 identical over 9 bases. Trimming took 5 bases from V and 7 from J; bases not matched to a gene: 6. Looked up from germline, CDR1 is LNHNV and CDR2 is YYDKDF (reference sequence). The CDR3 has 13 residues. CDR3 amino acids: CATSLQGAREQYF. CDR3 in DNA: TGTGCCACCAGCTTACAGGGGGCGAGGGAGCAGTACTTC. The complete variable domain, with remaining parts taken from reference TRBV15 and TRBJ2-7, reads DAMVIQNPRYQVTQFGKPVTLSCSQTLNHNVMYWYQQKSSQAPKLLFHYYDKDFNNEADTPDNFQSRRPNTSFCFLDIRSPGLGDTAMYLCATSLQGAREQYFGPGTRLTVT.

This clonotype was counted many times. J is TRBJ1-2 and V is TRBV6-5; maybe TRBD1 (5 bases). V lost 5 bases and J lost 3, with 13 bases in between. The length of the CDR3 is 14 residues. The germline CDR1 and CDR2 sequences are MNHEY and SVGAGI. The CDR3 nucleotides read TGTGCCAGCAGTGTAGACAGATTCTACTATGGCTACACCTTC. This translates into CASSVDRFYYGYTF.

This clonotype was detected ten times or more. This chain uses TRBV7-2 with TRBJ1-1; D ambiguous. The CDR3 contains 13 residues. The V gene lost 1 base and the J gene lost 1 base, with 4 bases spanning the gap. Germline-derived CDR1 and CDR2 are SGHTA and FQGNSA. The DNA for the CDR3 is TGTGCCAGCAGCTTAGTATGGAACACTGAAGCTTTCTTT. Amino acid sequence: CASSLVWNTEAFF.

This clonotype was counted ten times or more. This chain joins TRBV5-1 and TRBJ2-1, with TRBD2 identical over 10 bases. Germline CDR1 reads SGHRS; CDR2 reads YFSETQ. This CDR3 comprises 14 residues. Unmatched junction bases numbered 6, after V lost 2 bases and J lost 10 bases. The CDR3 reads CASSFSGGSMEQFF. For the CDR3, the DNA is TGCGCCAGCAGCTTTAGCGGGGGGTCTATGGAGCAGTTCTTC.

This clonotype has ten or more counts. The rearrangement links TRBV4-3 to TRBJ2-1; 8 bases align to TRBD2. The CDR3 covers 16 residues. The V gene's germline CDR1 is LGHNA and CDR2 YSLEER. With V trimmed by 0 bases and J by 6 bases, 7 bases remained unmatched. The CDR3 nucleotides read TGCGCCAGCAGCCAAGATGTCGGGGGGGGGGCCAATGAGCAGTTCTTC. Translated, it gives CASSQDVGGGANEQFF.

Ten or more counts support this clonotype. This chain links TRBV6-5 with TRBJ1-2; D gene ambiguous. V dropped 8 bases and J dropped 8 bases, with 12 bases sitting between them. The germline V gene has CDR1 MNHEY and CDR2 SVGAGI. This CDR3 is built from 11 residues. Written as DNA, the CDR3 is TGTGCCAGCTGCGATTGGGCGGGCTACACCTTC. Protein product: CASCDWAGYTF.

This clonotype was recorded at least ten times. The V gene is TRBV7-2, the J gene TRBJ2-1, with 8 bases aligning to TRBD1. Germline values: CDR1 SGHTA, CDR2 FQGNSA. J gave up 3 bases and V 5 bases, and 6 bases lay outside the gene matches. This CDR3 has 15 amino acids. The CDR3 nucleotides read TGTGCCAGCAGCACGACAGGGGACGACTACAATGAGCAGTTCTTC. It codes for CASSTTGDDYNEQFF.

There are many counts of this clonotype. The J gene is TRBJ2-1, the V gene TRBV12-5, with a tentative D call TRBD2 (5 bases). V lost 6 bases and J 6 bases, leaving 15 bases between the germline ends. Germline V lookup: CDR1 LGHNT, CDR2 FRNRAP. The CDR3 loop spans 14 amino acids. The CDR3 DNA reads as TGTGCTAGTGGCCCCGGAACCCTAGCCAATGAGCAGTTCTTC. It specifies CASGPGTLANEQFF.

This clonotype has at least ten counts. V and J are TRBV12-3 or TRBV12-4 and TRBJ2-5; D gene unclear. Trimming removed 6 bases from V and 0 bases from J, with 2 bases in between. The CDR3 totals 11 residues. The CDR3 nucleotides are TGTGCCAGCAGCAACCAAGAGACCCAGTACTTC. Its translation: CASSNQETQYF.

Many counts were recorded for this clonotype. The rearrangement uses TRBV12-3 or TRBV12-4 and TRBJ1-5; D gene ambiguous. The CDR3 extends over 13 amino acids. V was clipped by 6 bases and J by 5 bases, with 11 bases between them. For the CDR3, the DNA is TGTGCCAGCAGGCGACGGCAAGATCAGCCCCAGCATTTT. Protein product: CASRRRQDQPQHF.

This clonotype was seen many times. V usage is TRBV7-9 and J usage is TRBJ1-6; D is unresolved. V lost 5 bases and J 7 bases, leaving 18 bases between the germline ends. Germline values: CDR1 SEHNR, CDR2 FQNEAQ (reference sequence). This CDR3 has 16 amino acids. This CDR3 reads CASSRASGSENSPLHF. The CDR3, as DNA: TGTGCCAGCAGCCGAGCCAGCGGGTCGGAAAATTCACCCCTCCACTTT.

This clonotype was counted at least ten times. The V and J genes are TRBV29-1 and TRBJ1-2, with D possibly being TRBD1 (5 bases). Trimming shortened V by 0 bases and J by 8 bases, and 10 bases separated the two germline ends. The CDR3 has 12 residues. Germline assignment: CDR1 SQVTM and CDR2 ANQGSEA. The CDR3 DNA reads TGCAGCGTTGAAGATCAGGGAGGAGGCTACACCTTC. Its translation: CSVEDQGGGYTF.

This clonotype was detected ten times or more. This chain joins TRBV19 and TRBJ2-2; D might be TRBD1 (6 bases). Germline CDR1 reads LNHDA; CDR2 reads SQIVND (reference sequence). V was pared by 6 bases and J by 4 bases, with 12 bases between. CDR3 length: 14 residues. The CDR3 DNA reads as TGTGCCAGTAGATACCAGGGGAGCACCGGGGAGCTGTTTTTT. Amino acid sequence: CASRYQGSTGELFF.

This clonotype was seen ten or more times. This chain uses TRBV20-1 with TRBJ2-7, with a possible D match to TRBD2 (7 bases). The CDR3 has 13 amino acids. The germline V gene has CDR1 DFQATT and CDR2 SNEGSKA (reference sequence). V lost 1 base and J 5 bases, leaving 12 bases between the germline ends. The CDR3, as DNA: TGCAGTGCTAGAGCGGGGGGCCGCGACGAGCAGTACTTC. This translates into CSARAGGRDEQYF.

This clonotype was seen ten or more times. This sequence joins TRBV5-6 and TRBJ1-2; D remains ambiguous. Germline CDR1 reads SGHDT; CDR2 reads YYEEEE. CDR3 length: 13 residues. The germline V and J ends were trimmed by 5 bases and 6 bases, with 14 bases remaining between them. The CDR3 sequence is CASSFSNGDGYTF. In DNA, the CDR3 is TGTGCCAGCAGTTTCAGCAACGGGGATGGCTACACCTTC. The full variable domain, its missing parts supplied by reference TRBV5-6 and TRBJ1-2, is DAGVTQSPTHLIKTRGQQVTLRCSPKSGHDTVSWYQQALGQGPQFIFQYYEEEERQRGNFPDRFSGHQFPNYSSELNVNALLLGDSALYLCASSFSNGDGYTFGSGTRLTVV.

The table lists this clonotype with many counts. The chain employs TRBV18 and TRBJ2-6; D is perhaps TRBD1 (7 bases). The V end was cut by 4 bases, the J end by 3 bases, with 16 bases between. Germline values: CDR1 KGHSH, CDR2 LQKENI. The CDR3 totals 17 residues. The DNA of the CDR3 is TGTGCCAGCTCACGAGAGGAGGGGGCGCTTGGGGCCAACGTCCTGACTTTC. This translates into CASSREEGALGANVLTF.

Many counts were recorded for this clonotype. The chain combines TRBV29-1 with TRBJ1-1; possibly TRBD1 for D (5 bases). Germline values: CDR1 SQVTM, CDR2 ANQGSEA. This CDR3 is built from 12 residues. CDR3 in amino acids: CTAGRVYTEAFF. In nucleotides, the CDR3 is TGCACCGCCGGCAGGGTTTACACTGAAGCTTTCTTT. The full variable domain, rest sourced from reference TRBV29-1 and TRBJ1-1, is SAVISQKPSRDICQRGTSLTIQCQVDSQVTMMFWYRQQPGQSLTLIATANQGSEATYESGFVIDKFPISRPNLTFSTLTVSNMSPEDSSIYLCTAGRVYTEAFFGQGTRLTVV.

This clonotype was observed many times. The CDR3 DNA is TGTGCCAGCAGTCCCACAACAGGGTACTATGGCTACACCTTC. This encodes CASSPTTGYYGYTF. J is TRBJ1-2 and V is TRBV12-3 or TRBV12-4; D is possibly TRBD1 (6 bases). The CDR3 length is 14 residues. Trimming shortened V by 5 bases and J by 3 bases, and 13 bases separated the two germline ends.

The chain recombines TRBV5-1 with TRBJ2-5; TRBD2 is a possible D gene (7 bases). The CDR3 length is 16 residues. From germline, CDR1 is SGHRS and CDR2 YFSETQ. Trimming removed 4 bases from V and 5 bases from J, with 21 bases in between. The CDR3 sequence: CASSVVLVGGLETQYF. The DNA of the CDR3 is TGCGCCAGCAGCGTGGTACTAGTGGGGGGGCTGGAGACCCAGTACTTC.

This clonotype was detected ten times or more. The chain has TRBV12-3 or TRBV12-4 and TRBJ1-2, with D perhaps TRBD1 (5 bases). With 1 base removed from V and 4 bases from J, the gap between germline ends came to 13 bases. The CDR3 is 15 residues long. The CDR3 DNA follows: TGTGCCAGCAGTTTAGGGGACTCGGGGCTCTATGGCTACACCTTC. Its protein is CASSLGDSGLYGYTF.

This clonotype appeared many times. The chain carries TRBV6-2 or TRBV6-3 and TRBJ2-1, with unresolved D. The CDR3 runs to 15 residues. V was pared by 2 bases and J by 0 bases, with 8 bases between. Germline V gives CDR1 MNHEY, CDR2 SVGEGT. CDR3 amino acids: CASSYRPPSYNEQFF. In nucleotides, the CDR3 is TGTGCCAGCAGTTACCGACCACCCTCCTACAATGAGCAGTTCTTC.

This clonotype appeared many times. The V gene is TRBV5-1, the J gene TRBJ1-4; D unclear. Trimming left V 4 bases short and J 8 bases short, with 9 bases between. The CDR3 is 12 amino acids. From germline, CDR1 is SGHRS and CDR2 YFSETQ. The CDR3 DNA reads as TGCGCCAGCAGCAACGATAACGAAAAACTGTTTTTT. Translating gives CASSNDNEKLFF. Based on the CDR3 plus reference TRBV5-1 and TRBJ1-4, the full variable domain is KAGVTQTPRYLIKTRGQQVTLSCSPISGHRSVSWYQQTPGQGLQFLFEYFSETQRNKGNFPGRFSGRQFSNSRSEMNVSTLELGDSALYLCASSNDNEKLFFGSGTQLSVL.

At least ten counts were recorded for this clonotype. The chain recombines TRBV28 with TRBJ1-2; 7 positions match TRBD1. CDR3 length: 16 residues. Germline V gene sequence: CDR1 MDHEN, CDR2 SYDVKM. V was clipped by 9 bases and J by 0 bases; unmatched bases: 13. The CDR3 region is CASRVRGRISNYGYTF. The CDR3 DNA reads TGTGCCAGTAGAGTGAGGGGGCGAATCTCTAACTATGGCTACACCTTC.

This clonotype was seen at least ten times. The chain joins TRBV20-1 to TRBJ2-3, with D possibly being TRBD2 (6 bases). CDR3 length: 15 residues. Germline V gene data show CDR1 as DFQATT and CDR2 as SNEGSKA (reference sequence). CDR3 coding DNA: TGCAGAGGGGCTGCGGGGACTTCCAGCACAGATACGCAGTATTTT. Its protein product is CRGAAGTSSTDTQYF.

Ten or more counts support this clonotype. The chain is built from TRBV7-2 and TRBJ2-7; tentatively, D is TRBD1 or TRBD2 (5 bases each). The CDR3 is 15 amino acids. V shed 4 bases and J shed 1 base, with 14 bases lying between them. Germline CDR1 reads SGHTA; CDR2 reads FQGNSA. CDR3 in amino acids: CASSWTGTGSYEQYF. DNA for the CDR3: TGTGCCAGCAGCTGGACCGGGACCGGGTCCTACGAGCAGTACTTC.

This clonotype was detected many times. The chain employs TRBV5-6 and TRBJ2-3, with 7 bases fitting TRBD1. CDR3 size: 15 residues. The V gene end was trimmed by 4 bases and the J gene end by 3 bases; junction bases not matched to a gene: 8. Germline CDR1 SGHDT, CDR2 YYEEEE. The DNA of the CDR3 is TGTGCCAGCAGCCCCACAGGGGTAGTAACAGATACGCAGTATTTT. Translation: CASSPTGVVTDTQYF.

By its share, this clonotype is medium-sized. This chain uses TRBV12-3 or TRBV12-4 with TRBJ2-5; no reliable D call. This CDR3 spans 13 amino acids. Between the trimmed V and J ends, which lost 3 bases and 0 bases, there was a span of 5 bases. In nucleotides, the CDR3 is TGTGCCAGCAGTTTGAACCACCAAGAGACCCAGTACTTC. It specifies CASSLNHQETQYF.

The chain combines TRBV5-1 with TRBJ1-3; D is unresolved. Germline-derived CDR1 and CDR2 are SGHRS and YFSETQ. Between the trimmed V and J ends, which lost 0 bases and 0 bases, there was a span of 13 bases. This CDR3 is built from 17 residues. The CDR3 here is CASSLAPSVNSGNTIYF. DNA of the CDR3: TGCGCCAGCAGCTTGGCCCCGTCTGTTAACTCTGGAAACACCATATATTTT.

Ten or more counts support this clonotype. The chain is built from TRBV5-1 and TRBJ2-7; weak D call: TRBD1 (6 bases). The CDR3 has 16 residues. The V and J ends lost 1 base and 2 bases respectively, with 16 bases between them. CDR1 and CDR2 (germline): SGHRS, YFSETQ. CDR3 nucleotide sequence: TGCGCCAGCAGCTTGATCCCCTCGGACAGTCCCTACGAGCAGTACTTC. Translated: CASSLIPSDSPYEQYF. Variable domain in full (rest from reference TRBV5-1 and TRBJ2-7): KAGVTQTPRYLIKTRGQQVTLSCSPISGHRSVSWYQQTPGQGLQFLFEYFSETQRNKGNFPGRFSGRQFSNSRSEMNVSTLELGDSALYLCASSLIPSDSPYEQYFGPGTRLTVT.